These 28 T cell receptor beta chains were sequenced from one sample in a study of blood T cell repertoires in COVID-19. Profiled with immunoSEQ multiplex PCR; TCRdb holds only in-frame clones, not every one. The table lists approximately 390,000 clones, nearly 90% of them singletons. The material sequenced was PBMCs or T cells enriched from blood (not recorded which). All receptors derive from a woman aged 40 to 50 with acute COVID-19.

The chain recombines TRBV7-9 with TRBJ2-1; 10 bases map to TRBD2. CDR1 is SEHNR, CDR2 FQNEAQ, per germline (reference sequence). V shed 5 bases and J 9 bases; nucleotides not matched to a gene: 10. CDR3 length equals 15 residues. CDR3 loop: CASSLSSGGFLEQFF. CDR3 coding DNA: TGTGCCAGCAGCCTGTCTAGCGGGGGTTTCCTTGAGCAGTTCTTC. The full variable domain, in which reference TRBV7-9 and TRBJ2-1 provide the parts outside the CDR3, is DTGVSQNPRHKITKRGQNVTFRCDPISEHNRLYWYRQTLGQGPEFLTYFQNEAQLEKSRLLSDRFSAERPKGSFSTLEIQRTEQGDSAMYLCASSLSSGGFLEQFFGPGTRLTVL.

This rearrangement joins TRBV5-1 to TRBJ1-2; 12 bases are a match to TRBD1. The trim removed 1 base at V and 7 bases at J, leaving 5 bases unmatched. Per germline, CDR1 SGHRS and CDR2 YFSETQ. CDR3 length equals 15 residues. CDR3 DNA sequence: TGCGCCAGCAGCTTGACGGGACAGGGGGCTGTTGGCTACACCTTC. This translates into CASSLTGQGAVGYTF.

A note on this clone: The same CDR3 is also encoded by other DNA sequences in this sample. V gene TRBV12-3 or TRBV12-4 combines with J gene TRBJ2-2; TRBD1 might be the D (5 bases). Trimming cost V 5 bases and J 6 bases, with 10 bases left between them. The CDR3 runs to 13 residues. The CDR3 DNA reads as TGTGCCAGCAGTCGTCAGGGTGCCGGGGAGCTGTTTTTT. Its translation: CASSRQGAGELFF.

The chain joins TRBV19 to TRBJ1-5, with 9 bases identical to TRBD1. The CDR3 contains 15 residues. In germline, CDR1 is LNHDA, CDR2 SQIVND (reference sequence). With V trimmed by 7 bases and J by 1 base, 5 bases remained unmatched. The CDR3 nucleotides read TGTGCCAGTACCCCCGGGACAGGGAGCAATCAGCCCCAGCATTTT. This gives the protein CASTPGTGSNQPQHF.

The chain recombines TRBV3-1 (or the pseudogene TRBV3-2) with TRBJ2-3, with D unresolved. Germline V gene lookup returns CDR1 LGHDT and CDR2 YNNKEL (reference sequence). The V end was cut by 0 bases, the J end by 1 base, with 11 bases between. The CDR3 has 16 residues. CDR3 DNA: TGTGCCAGCAGCCAAGATGGGCCGCGAGGCACAGATACGCAGTATTTT. It is translated as CASSQDGPRGTDTQYF.

This clone is a singleton in its sample. The rearrangement joins TRBV7-9 to TRBJ1-5, with D possibly being TRBD1 (5 bases). The CDR3 consists of 13 residues. The V gene lost 5 bases and the J gene lost 6 bases, with 11 bases spanning the gap. Germline assignment: CDR1 SEHNR and CDR2 FQNEAQ (reference sequence). CDR3 sequence reads: CASSPGEGQPQHF. Here the CDR3 DNA reads TGTGCCAGCAGCCCGGGGGAAGGTCAGCCCCAGCATTTT.

The rearrangement uses TRBV19 and TRBJ2-2, with unresolved D. The germline V gene encodes CDR1 LNHDA and CDR2 SQIVND (reference sequence). Between the trimmed V and J ends, which lost 3 bases and 3 bases, there was a span of 8 bases. CDR3 length: 14 residues. The CDR3 here is CASSMFTDTGELFF. The CDR3 region has the DNA TGTGCCAGTAGTATGTTCACAGACACCGGGGAGCTGTTTTTT.

The genes are TRBV29-1 and TRBJ1-2, with D unresolved. This CDR3 spans 11 amino acids. Per germline, CDR1 SQVTM and CDR2 ANQGSEA. The CDR3 protein is CTPSVIDGYTF. The CDR3 DNA is TGCACCCCTTCTGTTATTGATGGCTACACCTTC.

The chain joins TRBV7-6 to TRBJ1-1, with 8 bases lining up with TRBD1. V was clipped by 3 bases and J by 5 bases; unmatched bases: 5. This CDR3 has 14 amino acids. Germline-derived CDR1 and CDR2 are SGHVS and FNYEAQ. The CDR3 sequence is CASSFGQGETEAFF. The DNA for the CDR3 is TGTGCCAGCAGCTTCGGACAGGGCGAAACTGAAGCTTTCTTT.

The chain carries TRBV18 and TRBJ1-2, with 7 bases matching TRBD1. Trimming at V came to 0 bases and at J to 2 bases, leaving 3 bases not matched to a gene. Germline loops: CDR1 KGHSH, CDR2 LQKENI. CDR3 length: 15 amino acids. The CDR3 is CASSPPWTGNYGYTF. In DNA, the CDR3 is TGTGCCAGCTCACCACCGTGGACAGGAAACTATGGCTACACCTTC. Together with reference TRBV18 and TRBJ1-2, the CDR3 gives the full variable domain: NAGVMQNPRHLVRRRGQEARLRCSPMKGHSHVYWYRQLPEEGLKFMVYLQKENIIDESGMPKERFSAEFPKEGPSILRIQQVVRGDSAAYFCASSPPWTGNYGYTFGSGTRLTVV.

This rearrangement joins TRBV7-9 to TRBJ2-1, with 10 bases that match TRBD2. The CDR3 is 16 residues long. Germline V CDR1 and CDR2: SEHNR, FQNEAQ (reference sequence). After removal of 5 bases from V and 4 bases from J, the junction contained 8 bases not matched to a gene. In DNA form, the CDR3 reads TGTGCCAGCAGCGGGGAAGTGACTAGCGGGTACAATGAGCAGTTCTTC. Translating gives CASSGEVTSGYNEQFF.

The V and J genes are TRBV11-2 and TRBJ2-5; 8 positions agree with TRBD2. With V trimmed by 0 bases and J by 4 bases, 1 base remained unmatched. Germline assignment: CDR1 SGHAT and CDR2 FQNNGV. This CDR3 has 14 amino acids. The CDR3 loop reads CASSLDRGGETQYF. The DNA for the CDR3 is TGTGCCAGCAGCTTAGATCGGGGGGGAGAGACCCAGTACTTC.

The rearrangement links TRBV4-1 to TRBJ1-5, with a weak D call TRBD1 (6 bases). The V end was cut by 0 bases, the J end by 4 bases, with 10 bases between. Germline V gives CDR1 MGHRA, CDR2 YSYEKL. The length of the CDR3 is 15 residues. Here the CDR3 reads CASSQDLRGNQPQHF. CDR3 DNA sequence: TGCGCCAGCAGCCAAGATTTGAGGGGGAATCAGCCCCAGCATTTT.

The chain employs TRBV19 and TRBJ2-5; a weak D match, TRBD1 (6 bases). CDR3 length equals 11 residues. The germline CDR1 and CDR2 sequences are LNHDA and SQIVND (reference sequence). Trimming removed 6 bases from V and 6 bases from J, with 8 bases in between. This chain's CDR3 is CASRQGQTQYF. CDR3 nucleotide sequence: TGTGCCAGTAGGCAGGGGCAGACCCAGTACTTC.

The gene calls are TRBV6-5 and TRBJ2-7; a possible D gene is TRBD2 (7 bases). CDR3 length equals 13 residues. CDR1 and CDR2 from the germline V gene are MNHEY and SVGAGI. V shed 6 bases and J shed 5 bases, with 14 bases lying between them. CDR3 protein: CASSAGAVDEQYF. The CDR3 bases are TGTGCCAGCAGCGCGGGGGCAGTGGACGAGCAGTACTTC.

The V and J genes are TRBV7-6 and TRBJ1-5, with D unclear. Germline V lookup: CDR1 SGHVS, CDR2 FNYEAQ. The CDR3 is 12 residues long. Trimming removed 5 bases from V and 6 bases from J, with 8 bases in between. Here the CDR3 reads CASSRPGQPQHF. In DNA, the CDR3 is TGTGCCAGCAGCCGCCCCGGTCAGCCCCAGCATTTT.

The chain combines TRBV29-1 with TRBJ1-1; perhaps TRBD1 as D (6 bases). In germline, CDR1 is SQVTM, CDR2 ANQGSEA. CDR3 length: 13 amino acids. Trimming removed 6 bases at V and 5 bases at J, with 16 bases between. The CDR3 spells CSVQIQGWTEAFF. The CDR3 DNA follows: TGCAGCGTCCAGATACAGGGTTGGACTGAAGCTTTCTTT.

The sample holds one count of this clone. The chain couples TRBV2 to TRBJ1-2; weak D call: TRBD1 (6 bases). This CDR3 has 13 residues. V lost 5 bases to trimming and J lost 8 bases, with 15 bases between them. CDR1 and CDR2 (germline): SNHLY, FYNNEI. The CDR3 spells CASSRDIDGGYTF. The DNA of the CDR3 is TGTGCCAGCAGTCGGGACATCGACGGGGGCTACACCTTC.

This rearrangement joins TRBV10-3 to TRBJ2-2; D ambiguous. This CDR3 has 13 residues. Deletions cut 2 bases from V and 5 bases from J, with 6 bases between. Germline CDR1 is ENHRY and CDR2 is SYGVKD. The CDR3: CAISEAGTGELFF. The DNA of the CDR3 is TGTGCCATCAGTGAGGCAGGAACCGGGGAGCTGTTTTTT.

This clone appeared a single time. The chain recombines TRBV5-1 with TRBJ1-2; D may be TRBD1 (5 bases). The CDR3 length is 15 residues. Germline CDR1 reads SGHRS; CDR2 reads YFSETQ. The V end was cut by 0 bases, the J end by 8 bases, with 17 bases between. CDR3 amino acids: CASSLGQKHVGGYTF. The CDR3 region has the DNA TGCGCCAGCAGCTTGGGACAGAAACACGTGGGAGGCTACACCTTC.

This chain connects TRBV6-6 to TRBJ1-2, with D possibly matching TRBD1 (6 bases). The germline gives CDR1 MNHNY, CDR2 SVGAGI (reference sequence). V shed 8 bases and J shed 6 bases, with 19 bases lying between them. The CDR3 length is 14 residues. The CDR3 reads CASGTDIQGNGYTF. CDR3 bases: TGTGCCAGCGGAACCGATATTCAGGGGAATGGCTACACCTTC.

This chain joins TRBV21-1 and TRBJ2-7; the table names TRBD2, a call not compared with the DNA. TRBV21-1 is classified as a pseudogene. The CDR3 loop spans 19 amino acids. The CDR3 coding sequence is TGTGCCAGCAGCAAAAGGCCGTTCTTGCGGGGGGGCTTGGTCCACGAGCAGTACTTC. This sequence encodes CASSKRPFLRGGLVHEQYF.

This chain joins TRBV11-2 and TRBJ2-7, with TRBD1 identical over 8 bases. Germline loops: CDR1 SGHAT, CDR2 FQNNGV. V was pared by 8 bases and J by 2 bases, with 5 bases of the junction left unmatched. The CDR3 is made up of 13 amino acids. In nucleotides, the CDR3 is TGTGCCAGCGGACAGGGTTCCACCTACGAGCAGTACTTC. Protein product: CASGQGSTYEQYF.

This clone was counted a few times. Different DNA sequences within this sample yield the same CDR3. This chain joins TRBV25-1 and TRBJ1-2, with D perhaps TRBD1 (6 bases). Trimming stripped 7 bases from V and 4 bases from J, with 10 bases between. The CDR3 totals 12 residues. Germline V gives CDR1 MGHDK, CDR2 SYGVNS. The chain's CDR3 is CASTTGSYGYTF. CDR3 nucleotide sequence: TGTGCCAGCACAACAGGGAGCTATGGCTACACCTTC.

V gene TRBV3-1 (or the pseudogene TRBV3-2) combines with J gene TRBJ2-1, with 8 bases that match TRBD2. Trimming took 4 bases from V and 4 from J; bases not matched to a gene: 9. Germline lookup yields CDR1 LGHDT and CDR2 YNNKEL (reference sequence). The CDR3 is 16 amino acids. DNA for the CDR3: TGTGCCAGCAGCCCCTCCTCCGGGGGGGGATACAATGAGCAGTTCTTC. This codes for CASSPSSGGGYNEQFF.

The chain is built from TRBV19 and TRBJ1-1, with 8 nucleotides matching TRBD1. After removal of 8 bases from V and 5 bases from J, the junction contained 10 bases not matched to a gene. CDR3 length: 14 residues. Germline CDR1 is LNHDA and CDR2 is SQIVND (reference sequence). The CDR3 DNA reads TGTGCCAGTCAGTTTCTGACAGGGGTTACTGAAGCTTTCTTT. It translates to CASQFLTGVTEAFF. The complete variable domain, with remaining parts taken from reference TRBV19 and TRBJ1-1, reads DGGITQSPKYLFRKEGQNVTLSCEQNLNHDAMYWYRQDPGQGLRLIYYSQIVNDFQKGDIAEGYSVSREKKESFPLTVTSAQKNPTAFYLCASQFLTGVTEAFFGQGTRLTVV.

V usage is TRBV6-5 and J usage is TRBJ1-1; no definite D call. The germline V and J ends were trimmed by 7 bases and 0 bases, with 9 bases remaining between them. Germline CDR1 reads MNHEY; CDR2 reads SVGAGI. The CDR3 length is 13 residues. CDR3: CASKRLMNTEAFF. The CDR3 region has the DNA TGTGCCAGCAAGAGATTGATGAACACTGAAGCTTTCTTT.

Of note for this clone: The conserved closing phenylalanine or tryptophan is absent in this CDR3, likely reflecting a read error. Because the CDR3's place on the DNA is in doubt, the DNA is left out and the CDR3 is given as listed by TCRdb. The chain is built from TRBV4-1 and TRBJ1-3; the D call of TRBD1 is as the table states it, not checked on the DNA. Germline CDR1 is MGHRA and CDR2 is YSYEKL. The CDR3 spans 14 amino acids, including both terminal residues. The CDR3 sequence: CASSQDGSGGQASI.